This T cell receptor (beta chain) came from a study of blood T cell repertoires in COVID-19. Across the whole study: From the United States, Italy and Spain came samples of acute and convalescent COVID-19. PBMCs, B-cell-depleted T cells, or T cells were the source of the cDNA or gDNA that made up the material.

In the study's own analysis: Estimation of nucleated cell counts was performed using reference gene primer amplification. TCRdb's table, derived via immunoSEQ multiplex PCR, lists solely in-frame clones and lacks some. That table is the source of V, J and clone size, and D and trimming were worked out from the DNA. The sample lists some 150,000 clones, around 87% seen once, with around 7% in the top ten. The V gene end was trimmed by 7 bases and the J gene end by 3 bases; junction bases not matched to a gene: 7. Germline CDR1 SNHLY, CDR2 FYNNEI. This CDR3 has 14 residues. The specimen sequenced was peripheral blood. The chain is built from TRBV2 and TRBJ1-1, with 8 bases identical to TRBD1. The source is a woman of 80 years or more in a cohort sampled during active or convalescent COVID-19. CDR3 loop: CASIRTGLYTEAFF. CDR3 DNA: TGTGCCAGCATTAGGACAGGGTTGTACACTGAAGCTTTCTTT.